This entry lists 9 T cell receptor beta chains sequenced from one sample in a study of cytomegalovirus exposure and HLA in healthy donors (dated by TCRdb to 2015 to 2018). Libraries were made using the immunoSEQ multiplex PCR assay. TCRdb took over this immuneACCESS table, retaining in-frame rearrangements with V and J assigned. Such tables are incomplete; in checked studies, under half of the missing clones stem from an unresolved V gene, and the remainder is unexplained. Present in this sample are 150,000 to 200,000 clones, 86% of which were seen just once. The ten most abundant clones make up about 5.8% of the sample. Input material: PBMCs. All receptors derive from a woman in her twenties or thirties in good health and CMV-seronegative.

This chain joins TRBV11-2 and TRBJ2-7; the D is unclear. Trimming took 4 bases from V and 3 from J, leaving 4 bases between them. CDR3 length: 11 residues. Germline CDR1 reads SGHAT; CDR2 reads FQNNGV. CDR3 sequence (DNA): TGTGCCAGCAGCTCTATCTACGAGCAGTACTTC. This translates into CASSSIYEQYF.

The V gene is TRBV20-1, the J gene TRBJ1-1; D call uncertain. This CDR3 contains 11 residues. V was shortened by 6 bases and J by 3 bases, with 8 bases between the two germline ends. CDR1 and CDR2 (germline): DFQATT, SNEGSKA (reference sequence). CDR3 sequence: CSAILDTEAFF. CDR3 in DNA: TGCAGTGCGATACTTGACACTGAAGCTTTCTTT.

The chain combines TRBV6-1 with TRBJ1-2; no firm D call. CDR1 is MNHNS and CDR2 is SASEGT in the germline V gene. V dropped 1 base and J dropped 4 bases, with 13 bases sitting between them. CDR3 length: 15 amino acids. Written as DNA, the CDR3 is TGTGCCAGCAGTGAAGGGGTGGGAAGGAGCTATGGCTACACCTTC. Translation gives CASSEGVGRSYGYTF.

This chain uses TRBV5-1 with TRBJ2-2, with 12 positions matching TRBD2. Germline V lookup: CDR1 SGHRS, CDR2 YFSETQ. Germline trimming cut 1 base from V and 4 bases from J; bases unmatched to any gene: 5. This CDR3 is 17 amino acids long. CDR3 nucleotides: TGCGCCAGCAGCTTGCGGCTAGCGGGAGGGCCCACCGGGGAGCTGTTTTTT. Translating gives CASSLRLAGGPTGELFF.

This clone came up once. This sequence joins TRBV7-2 and TRBJ2-1; 10 nucleotides align to TRBD2. V lost 1 base and J lost 8; bases outside the gene matches: 11. Germline assignment: CDR1 SGHTA and CDR2 FQGNSA. The CDR3 length is 17 residues. The DNA for the CDR3 is TGTGCCAGCAGCTTAGTGAGCGGTAGCGGGGGGCCCCATGAGCAGTTCTTC. Encoded protein: CASSLVSGSGGPHEQFF.

This chain links TRBV5-1 with TRBJ1-1, with D perhaps matching TRBD1 (5 bases). This CDR3 contains 11 residues. V lost 3 bases, J lost 7 bases, and 7 bases lay in between. CDR1 and CDR2 from the germline V gene are SGHRS and YFSETQ. The CDR3 DNA reads TGCGCCAGCAGCTCGGGACTTGAAGCTTTCTTT. Amino acid sequence: CASSSGLEAFF.

The V call is TRBV6-6, the J call TRBJ2-5; D call uncertain. V lost 2 bases to trimming and J lost 5 bases, with 12 bases between them. The V gene's germline CDR1 is MNHNY and CDR2 SVGAGI (reference sequence). CDR3 size: 14 residues. As DNA, the CDR3 is TGTGCCAGCAGTTACCGCGGCGGACGGGAGACCCAGTACTTC. As protein: CASSYRGGRETQYF.

The rearrangement links TRBV4-1 to TRBJ1-5; 7 positions match TRBD1. The CDR3 runs 14 residues. The germline gives CDR1 MGHRA, CDR2 YSYEKL. V trimming: 0 bases; J trimming: 11 bases; junction bases outside the gene matches: 7. This CDR3 reads CASSQEKGQSAQHF. The CDR3 bases are TGCGCCAGCAGCCAAGAGAAGGGACAGTCGGCCCAGCATTTT.

The chain joins TRBV7-3 to TRBJ1-1; D is unclear. The CDR3 runs 15 residues. V was cut by 1 base and J by 1 base, with 10 bases left in between. The germline V gene encodes CDR1 SGHTA and CDR2 FQGTGA. The CDR3 bases are TGTGCCAGCAGCTTAAGCCCGGTACAGAACACTGAAGCTTTCTTT. Translation: CASSLSPVQNTEAFF.